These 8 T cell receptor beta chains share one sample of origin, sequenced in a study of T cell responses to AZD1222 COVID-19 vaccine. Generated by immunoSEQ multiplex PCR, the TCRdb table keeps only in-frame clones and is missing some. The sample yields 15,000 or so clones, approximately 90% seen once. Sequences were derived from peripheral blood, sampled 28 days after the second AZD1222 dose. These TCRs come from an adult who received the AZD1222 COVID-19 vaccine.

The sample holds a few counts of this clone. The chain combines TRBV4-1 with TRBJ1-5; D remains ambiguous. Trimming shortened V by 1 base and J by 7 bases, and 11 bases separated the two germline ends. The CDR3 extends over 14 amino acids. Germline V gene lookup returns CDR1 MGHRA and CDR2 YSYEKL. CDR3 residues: CASSQAAGKQPQHF. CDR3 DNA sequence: TGCGCCAGCAGCCAAGCCGCGGGAAAGCAGCCCCAGCATTTT.

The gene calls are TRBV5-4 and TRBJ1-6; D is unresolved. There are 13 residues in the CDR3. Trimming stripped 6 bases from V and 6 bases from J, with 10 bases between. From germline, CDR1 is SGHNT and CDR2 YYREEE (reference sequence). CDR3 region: CASNRDPNSPLHF. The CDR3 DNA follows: TGTGCCAGCAACCGGGATCCTAATTCACCCCTCCACTTT.

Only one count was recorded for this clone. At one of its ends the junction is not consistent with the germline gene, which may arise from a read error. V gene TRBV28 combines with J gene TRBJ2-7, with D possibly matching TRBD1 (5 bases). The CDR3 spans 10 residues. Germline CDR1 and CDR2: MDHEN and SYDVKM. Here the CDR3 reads CASRSTVPHF. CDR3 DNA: TGTGCCAGCAGGTCGACAGTGCCGCACTTC.

This CDR3 reads CAISGTGREGGYTF. DNA of the CDR3: TGTGCCATCAGTGGGACAGGTCGCGAGGGTGGCTACACCTTC. This rearrangement joins TRBV10-3 to TRBJ1-2; 7 nucleotides line up with TRBD1. Germline V gene sequence: CDR1 ENHRY, CDR2 SYGVKD. V lost 4 bases to trimming and J lost 7 bases; unmatched junction nucleotides: 9. The CDR3 covers 14 residues.

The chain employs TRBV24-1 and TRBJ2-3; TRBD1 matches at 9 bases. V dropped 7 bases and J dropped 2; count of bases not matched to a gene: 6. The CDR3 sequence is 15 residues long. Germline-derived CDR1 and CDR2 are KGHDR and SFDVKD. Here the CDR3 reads CATSGRDRVTDTQYF. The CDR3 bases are TGTGCCACCAGCGGCCGGGACAGGGTCACAGATACGCAGTATTTT.

The CDR3 sequence is CASSVQGNQETQYF. CDR3 in DNA: TGTGCCAGTAGTGTACAGGGTAACCAAGAGACCCAGTACTTC. The chain links TRBV19 to TRBJ2-5; D is perhaps TRBD1 (6 bases). V lost 5 bases, J lost 0 bases, and 10 bases lay in between. CDR3 length: 14 residues. Germline V gene lookup returns CDR1 LNHDA and CDR2 SQIVND (reference sequence).

The CDR3 coding sequence is TGTGCCATCAGTGCCCTAGGGGAAGAGCAGTTCTTC. It translates to CAISALGEEQFF. The chain combines TRBV10-3 with TRBJ2-1; D might be TRBD1 (5 bases). The germline V gene encodes CDR1 ENHRY and CDR2 SYGVKD. There are 12 residues in the CDR3. V was pared by 4 bases and J by 10 bases, with 11 bases between.

The CDR3 DNA follows: TGTGCCAGTAGTACGCCCGGGGGTGGGAACACCGGGGAGCTGTTTTTT. Its translation: CASSTPGGGNTGELFF. V gene TRBV19 combines with J gene TRBJ2-2, with D possibly TRBD2 on 6 matching bases. CDR1 and CDR2 (germline): LNHDA, SQIVND (reference sequence). CDR3 size: 16 residues. Trimming took off 4 bases at V and 1 base at J, with 13 bases between the two ends.